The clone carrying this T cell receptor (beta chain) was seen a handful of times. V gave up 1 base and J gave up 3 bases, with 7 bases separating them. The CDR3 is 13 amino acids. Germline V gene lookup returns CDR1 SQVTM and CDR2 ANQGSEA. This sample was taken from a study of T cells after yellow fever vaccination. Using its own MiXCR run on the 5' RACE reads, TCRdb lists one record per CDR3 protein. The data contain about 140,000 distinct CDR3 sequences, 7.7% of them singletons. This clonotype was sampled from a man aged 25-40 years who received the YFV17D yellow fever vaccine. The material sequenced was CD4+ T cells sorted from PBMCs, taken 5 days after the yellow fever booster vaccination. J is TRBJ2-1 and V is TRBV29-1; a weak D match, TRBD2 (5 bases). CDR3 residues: CSVEGLYYNEQFF. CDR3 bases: TGCAGCGTTGAAGGACTATACTACAATGAGCAGTTCTTC.